This T cell receptor (beta chain) originates from a study of cytomegalovirus exposure and HLA in healthy donors. As for the study in general: Clustering assigned around 77% of the approximately 400 genotyped donors to the Caucasian-associated ancestry cluster.

The PCR made use of 60 Vbeta and 13 Jbeta primers. Method: immunoSEQ multiplex PCR; TCRdb's copy keeps in-frame clones and lacks some. The sample yields approximately 150,000 clones, more than 70% seen once. The V gene's germline CDR1 is MNHEY and CDR2 SMNVEV (reference sequence). The CDR3 runs 12 residues. V was trimmed by 9 bases and J by 6 bases, leaving 12 bases between them. Study-level findings and limits: Donors belonging to an Asian-associated ancestry cluster reportedly showed fewer N-insertions in productive TCRs than the 666-donor mean, according to what a later analysis found.

Details on this clone: The antigen remains undetermined.

This TCR was sampled from a male donor in good health and CMV-seronegative. J is TRBJ1-5 and V is TRBV27, with a possible D match to TRBD1 (5 bases). The source material was PBMCs. Written as DNA, the CDR3 is TGTGCCAGGCTGGGGGGGATTCAGCCCCAGCATTTT. Its translation: CARLGGIQPQHF.